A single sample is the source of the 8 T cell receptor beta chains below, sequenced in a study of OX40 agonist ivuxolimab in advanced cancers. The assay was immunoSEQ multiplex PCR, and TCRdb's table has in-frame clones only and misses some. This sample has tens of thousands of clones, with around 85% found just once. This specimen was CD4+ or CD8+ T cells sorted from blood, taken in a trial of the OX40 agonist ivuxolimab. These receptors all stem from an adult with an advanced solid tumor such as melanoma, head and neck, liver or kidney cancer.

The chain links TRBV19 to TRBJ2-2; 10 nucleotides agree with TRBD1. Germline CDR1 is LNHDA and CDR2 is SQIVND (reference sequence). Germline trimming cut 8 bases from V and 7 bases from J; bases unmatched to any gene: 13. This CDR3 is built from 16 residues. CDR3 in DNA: TGTGCCAGTGGCGGTTGGGACAGGGGCATGAACGGGGAGCTGTTTTTT. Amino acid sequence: CASGGWDRGMNGELFF.

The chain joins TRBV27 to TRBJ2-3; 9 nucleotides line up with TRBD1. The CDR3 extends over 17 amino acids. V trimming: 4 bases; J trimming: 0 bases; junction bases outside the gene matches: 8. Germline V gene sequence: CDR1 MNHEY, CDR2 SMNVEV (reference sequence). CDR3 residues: CASSWRTGVTSTDTQYF. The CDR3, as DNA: TGTGCCAGCAGTTGGCGGACAGGGGTTACTAGCACAGATACGCAGTATTTT.

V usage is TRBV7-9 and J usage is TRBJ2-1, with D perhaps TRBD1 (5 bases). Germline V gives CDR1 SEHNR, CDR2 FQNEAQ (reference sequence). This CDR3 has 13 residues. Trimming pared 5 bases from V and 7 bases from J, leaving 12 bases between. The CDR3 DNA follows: TGTGCCAGCAGCCCCAGGGCACCTAATGAGCAGTTCTTC. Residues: CASSPRAPNEQFF.

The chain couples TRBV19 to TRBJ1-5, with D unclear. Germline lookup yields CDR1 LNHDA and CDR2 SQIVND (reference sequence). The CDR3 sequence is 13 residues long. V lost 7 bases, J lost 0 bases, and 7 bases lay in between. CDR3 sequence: CASTPTSNQPQHF. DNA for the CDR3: TGTGCCAGTACTCCGACTAGCAATCAGCCCCAGCATTTT. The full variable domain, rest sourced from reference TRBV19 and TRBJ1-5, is DGGITQSPKYLFRKEGQNVTLSCEQNLNHDAMYWYRQDPGQGLRLIYYSQIVNDFQKGDIAEGYSVSREKKESFPLTVTSAQKNPTAFYLCASTPTSNQPQHFGDGTRLSIL.

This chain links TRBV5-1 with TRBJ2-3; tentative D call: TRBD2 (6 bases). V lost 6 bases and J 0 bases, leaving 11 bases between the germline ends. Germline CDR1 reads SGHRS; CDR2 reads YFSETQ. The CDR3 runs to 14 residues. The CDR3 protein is CASIRGGSTDTQYF. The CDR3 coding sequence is TGCGCCAGCATAAGGGGAGGTAGCACAGATACGCAGTATTTT.

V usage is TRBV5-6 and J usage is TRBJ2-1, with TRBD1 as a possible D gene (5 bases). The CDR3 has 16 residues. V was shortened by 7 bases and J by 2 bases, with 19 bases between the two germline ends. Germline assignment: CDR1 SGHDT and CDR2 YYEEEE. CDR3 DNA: TGTGCCAGCCACCTCTGGGGCACTTTGCCCTACAATGAGCAGTTCTTC. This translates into CASHLWGTLPYNEQFF.

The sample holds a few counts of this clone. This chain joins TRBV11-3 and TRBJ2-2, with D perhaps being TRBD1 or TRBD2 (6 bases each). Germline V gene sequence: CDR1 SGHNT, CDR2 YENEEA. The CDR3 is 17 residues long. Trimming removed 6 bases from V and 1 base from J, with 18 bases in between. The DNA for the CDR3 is TGTGCCAGCAGTAAGGAAGGGGGGCCCAAGAACACCGGGGAGCTGTTTTTT. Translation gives CASSKEGGPKNTGELFF. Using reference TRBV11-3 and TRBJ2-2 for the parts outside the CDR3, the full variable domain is EAGVVQSPRYKIIEKKQPVAFWCNPISGHNTLYWYLQNLGQGPELLIRYENEEAVDDSQLPKDRFSAERLKGVDSTLKIQPAELGDSAVYLCASSKEGGPKNTGELFFGEGSRLTVL.

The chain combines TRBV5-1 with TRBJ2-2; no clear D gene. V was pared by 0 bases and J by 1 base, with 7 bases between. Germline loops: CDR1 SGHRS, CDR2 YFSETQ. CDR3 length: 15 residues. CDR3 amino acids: CASSLGFGNTGELFF. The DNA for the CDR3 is TGCGCCAGCAGCTTGGGTTTCGGGAACACCGGGGAGCTGTTTTTT. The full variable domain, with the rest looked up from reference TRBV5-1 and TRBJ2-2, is KAGVTQTPRYLIKTRGQQVTLSCSPISGHRSVSWYQQTPGQGLQFLFEYFSETQRNKGNFPGRFSGRQFSNSRSEMNVSTLELGDSALYLCASSLGFGNTGELFFGEGSRLTVL.